Listed below are T cell receptor beta chains from one sample, sequenced in a study of shared clonotypes between healthy human individuals. Produced via immunoSEQ multiplex PCR; TCRdb's table is partial and in-frame only. This table holds around 720,000 clones, around three quarters found once. Sample: memory CD4+ T cells sorted from blood. The receptors derive from a woman aged 25 to 39 in good health. Each CDR3 is given with its conserved first and last residue. Each record gives: CDR3 protein, CDR3 DNA, J gene, clone size, D gene, V gene. D genes are given only for firm matches. Size is omitted from some rows. Given values are once, few, many or a class for expanded clones.

cdr3_aa: CASSPSQVPQETQYF
cdr3_nt: TGTGCCAGCTCACCATCGCAGGTTCCCCAAGAGACCCAGTACTTC
j_call: TRBJ2-5
clone_size: .
d_call: .
v_call: TRBV18

cdr3_aa: CASNGGGRGSYEQYF
cdr3_nt: TGTGCCAGCAATGGGGGCGGGAGAGGCTCCTACGAGCAGTACTTC
j_call: TRBJ2-7
clone_size: .
d_call: .
v_call: TRBV6-6

cdr3_aa: CASSKRLAGGFLQETQYF
cdr3_nt: TGTGCCAGTAGTAAAAGACTAGCGGGAGGTTTTCTCCAAGAGACCCAGTACTTC
j_call: TRBJ2-5
clone_size: .
d_call: TRBD2
v_call: TRBV19

cdr3_aa: CASSLQGNYEQYF
cdr3_nt: TGTGCCAGCAGCTTACAGGGGAACTACGAGCAGTACTTC
j_call: TRBJ2-7
clone_size: .
d_call: TRBD1
v_call: TRBV7-1

cdr3_aa: CASSSVVQATGELFF
cdr3_nt: TGTGCCAGCAGCTCCGTTGTCCAAGCGACCGGGGAGCTGTTTTTT
j_call: TRBJ2-2
clone_size: .
d_call: .
v_call: TRBV11-2

cdr3_aa: CASSARQGADGYTF
cdr3_nt: TGTGCCAGCAGTGCCCGACAGGGGGCCGATGGCTACACCTTC
j_call: TRBJ1-2
clone_size: .
d_call: TRBD1
v_call: TRBV2

cdr3_aa: CASSPRGFMQGSNNEQFF
cdr3_nt: TGTGCCAGCAGTCCCCGCGGTTTTATGCAGGGATCTAACAATGAGCAGTTCTTC
j_call: TRBJ2-1
clone_size: .
d_call: .
v_call: TRBV25-1

cdr3_aa: CASSERNPRSTDTQYF
cdr3_nt: TGTGCCAGCAGTGAAAGGAATCCCCGCAGCACAGATACGCAGTATTTT
j_call: TRBJ2-3
clone_size: many
d_call: .
v_call: TRBV2

cdr3_aa: CASSPGVTYEQYF
cdr3_nt: TGTGCCAGCTCACCAGGGGTGACCTACGAGCAGTACTTC
j_call: TRBJ2-7
clone_size: .
d_call: .
v_call: TRBV18

cdr3_aa: CASSDDGTGTRLTEAFF
cdr3_nt: TGTGCCAGCAGTGACGATGGGACAGGGACCCGACTCACTGAAGCTTTCTTT
j_call: TRBJ1-1
clone_size: .
d_call: TRBD1
v_call: TRBV6-1

cdr3_aa: CASSLAGGGAKNIQYF
cdr3_nt: TGTGCCAGCAGCTTGGCGGGAGGGGGGGCCAAAAACATTCAGTACTTC
j_call: TRBJ2-4
clone_size: .
d_call: TRBD2
v_call: TRBV5-4

cdr3_aa: CASSIMGDTQYF
cdr3_nt: TGTGCCAGTAGTATCATGGGAGATACGCAGTATTTT
j_call: TRBJ2-3
clone_size: .
d_call: .
v_call: TRBV19

cdr3_aa: CASRDWGAEAFF
cdr3_nt: TGTGCCAGCCGCGATTGGGGGGCTGAAGCTTTCTTT
j_call: TRBJ1-1
clone_size: .
d_call: .
v_call: TRBV11-2

cdr3_aa: CASSRQGYEQYF
cdr3_nt: TGTGCCAGCAGTAGACAGGGCTACGAGCAGTACTTC
j_call: TRBJ2-7
clone_size: .
d_call: TRBD1
v_call: TRBV11-2

cdr3_aa: CSVSAGGELFF
cdr3_nt: TGCAGCGTCTCAGCTGGCGGGGAGCTGTTTTTT
j_call: TRBJ2-2
clone_size: few
d_call: .
v_call: TRBV29-1

cdr3_aa: CASSQGTNKQPQHF
cdr3_nt: TGCGCCAGCAGCCAAGGGACAAACAAACAGCCCCAGCATTTT
j_call: TRBJ1-5
clone_size: .
d_call: .
v_call: TRBV4-1

cdr3_aa: CASRVDSSEQYF
cdr3_nt: TGTGCCAGCAGGGTGGACAGTTCCGAGCAGTACTTC
j_call: TRBJ2-7
clone_size: .
d_call: .
v_call: TRBV6-1

cdr3_aa: CSVERETDTQYF
cdr3_nt: TGCAGCGTTGAAAGGGAAACAGATACGCAGTATTTT
j_call: TRBJ2-3
clone_size: .
d_call: .
v_call: TRBV29-1

cdr3_aa: CASSLGTSGNTIYF
cdr3_nt: TGCGCCAGCAGCCTGGGGACCTCTGGAAACACCATATATTTT
j_call: TRBJ1-3
clone_size: .
d_call: .
v_call: TRBV5-1

cdr3_aa: CASSYRETYEQYF
cdr3_nt: TGTGCCAGCAGTTACAGGGAAACCTACGAGCAGTACTTC
j_call: TRBJ2-7
clone_size: many
d_call: .
v_call: TRBV6-5

cdr3_aa: CSALSSYGYTF
cdr3_nt: TGCAGTGCTCTCAGTAGCTATGGCTACACCTTC
j_call: TRBJ1-2
clone_size: .
d_call: .
v_call: TRBV20-1

cdr3_aa: CASSTPGLGSGNQPQHF
cdr3_nt: TGTGCCAGCAGTACACCCGGTTTAGGTTCTGGAAATCAGCCCCAGCATTTT
j_call: TRBJ1-5
clone_size: .
d_call: .
v_call: TRBV27

cdr3_aa: CASSQAGEQFF
cdr3_nt: TGCGCCAGCAGCCAAGCGGGGGAGCAGTTCTTC
j_call: TRBJ2-1
clone_size: .
d_call: .
v_call: TRBV4-1

cdr3_aa: CASSSRLQFSGNTIYF
cdr3_nt: TGTGCCAGCAGCTCCCGTCTACAGTTCTCTGGAAACACCATATATTTT
j_call: TRBJ1-3
clone_size: many
d_call: .
v_call: TRBV5-8

cdr3_aa: CASSHGSGRIRGQETQYF
cdr3_nt: TGCGCCAGCAGCCATGGTAGCGGGAGGATAAGAGGCCAAGAGACCCAGTACTTC
j_call: TRBJ2-5
clone_size: .
d_call: TRBD2
v_call: TRBV4-1

cdr3_aa: CASSPDIGGEKLFF
cdr3_nt: TGTGCCAGCAGCCCGGACATCGGGGGGGAAAAACTGTTTTTT
j_call: TRBJ1-4
clone_size: .
d_call: .
v_call: TRBV6-5

cdr3_aa: CASSEALAKETQYF
cdr3_nt: TGTGCCAGCAGTGAAGCCCTAGCTAAAGAGACCCAGTACTTC
j_call: TRBJ2-5
clone_size: .
d_call: .
v_call: TRBV6-1

cdr3_aa: CASSRDPEKLFF
cdr3_nt: TGTGCCAGCAGTCGCGACCCAGAAAAACTGTTTTTT
j_call: TRBJ1-4
clone_size: .
d_call: .
v_call: TRBV28

cdr3_aa: CATGTSGYEQYF
cdr3_nt: TGTGCGACCGGGACTAGCGGGTACGAGCAGTACTTC
j_call: TRBJ2-7
clone_size: .
d_call: TRBD2
v_call: TRBV7-9

cdr3_aa: CASSESNSDATQYF
cdr3_nt: TGTGCCAGCAGTGAAAGCAATAGCGACGCGACCCAGTACTTC
j_call: TRBJ2-5
clone_size: few
d_call: .
v_call: TRBV2

cdr3_aa: CASSVVPGQGGLAGGLSTDTQYF
cdr3_nt: TGCGCCAGCAGCGTAGTCCCGGGACAGGGAGGACTAGCGGGGGGACTAAGCACAGATACGCAGTATTTT
j_call: TRBJ2-3
clone_size: .
d_call: TRBD2
v_call: TRBV5-1

cdr3_aa: CASSPARTNQETQYF
cdr3_nt: TGTGCCAGCAGCCCCGCTAGGACAAACCAAGAGACCCAGTACTTC
j_call: TRBJ2-5
clone_size: .
d_call: .
v_call: TRBV11-3

cdr3_aa: CASSPTWRGRFYEQYF
cdr3_nt: TGTGCCAGCAGCCCAACCTGGCGGGGGCGGTTCTACGAGCAGTACTTC
j_call: TRBJ2-7
clone_size: .
d_call: .
v_call: TRBV14

cdr3_aa: CASTRLTSVLNNEQFF
cdr3_nt: TGTGCCAGCACGCGACTGACTAGCGTCCTTAACAATGAGCAGTTCTTC
j_call: TRBJ2-1
clone_size: .
d_call: TRBD2
v_call: TRBV2

cdr3_aa: CASTKLGGGGPSGEQFF
cdr3_nt: TGTGCCAGCACTAAGCTCGGGGGGGGAGGGCCGTCTGGTGAGCAGTTCTTC
j_call: TRBJ2-1
clone_size: .
d_call: TRBD2
v_call: TRBV28

cdr3_aa: CASSVGPGDGELFF
cdr3_nt: TGTGCCAGCAGCGTAGGACCTGGGGACGGGGAGCTGTTTTTT
j_call: TRBJ2-2
clone_size: .
d_call: .
v_call: TRBV9

cdr3_aa: CAISVTTYEQYF
cdr3_nt: TGTGCCATCAGTGTGACTACCTACGAGCAGTACTTC
j_call: TRBJ2-7
clone_size: .
d_call: .
v_call: TRBV10-3

cdr3_aa: CASSLGAGGNYGYTF
cdr3_nt: TGTGCCAGCAGCTTAGGGGCAGGGGGAAACTATGGCTACACCTTC
j_call: TRBJ1-2
clone_size: .
d_call: TRBD1
v_call: TRBV7-6

cdr3_aa: CASSDRGGTRNYEQYF
cdr3_nt: TGTGCCAGCAGCGATCGGGGAGGGACTAGGAACTACGAGCAGTACTTC
j_call: TRBJ2-7
clone_size: .
d_call: TRBD2
v_call: TRBV7-9

cdr3_aa: CAISGQAGANVLTF
cdr3_nt: TGTGCCATCAGTGGACAGGCCGGGGCCAACGTCCTGACTTTC
j_call: TRBJ2-6
clone_size: .
d_call: .
v_call: TRBV10-3

cdr3_aa: CASSAQTGNQPQHF
cdr3_nt: TGTGCCAGCAGTGCTCAGACGGGCAATCAGCCCCAGCATTTT
j_call: TRBJ1-5
clone_size: few
d_call: .
v_call: TRBV6-1

cdr3_aa: CASSSRLAGGPNTGELFF
cdr3_nt: TGTGCCAGCAGCTCCAGACTAGCGGGGGGACCGAACACCGGGGAGCTGTTTTTT
j_call: TRBJ2-2
clone_size: .
d_call: TRBD2
v_call: TRBV11-2

cdr3_aa: CASSQDLGSGRIQYF
cdr3_nt: TGCGCCAGCAGCCAAGATCTAGGTAGCGGGAGAATCCAGTACTTC
j_call: TRBJ2-5
clone_size: .
d_call: TRBD2
v_call: TRBV4-1